This T cell receptor (beta chain) was captured in a study of T-cell reconstitution after alpha-beta-depleted transplantation in children (dated by TCRdb to about 2016). About the study as a whole: The study quantitatively tracked T-cell immune reconstitution after TCRalphabeta/CD19-depleted allogeneic hematopoietic cell transplantation in children using TCR repertoire profiling.

V loses 6 bases at its end and J loses 3 bases; junction bases beyond the gene matches: 11. Inclusive of the bounding cysteine and phenylalanine, the CDR3 is 15 residues long. Only CDR3 DNA remains: 45 bases, in frame from the first base. On this clonotype itself: The antigen it binds to is not known. One base away there is no much larger clone; base qualities are not given.

The receptor library was made with PCR. The listed sequencing device is Illumina HiSeq 2500. TCR library preparation used molecular barcoding, with unique molecular identifiers applied to normalize quantification of the TCRbeta repertoire. TCRdb trimmed the raw reads at Q25, called clones with MiXCR and kept productive beta chains. All rows with the same CDR3 protein become a single entry with the most common DNA and genes. Counted in this sample were about 610,000 distinct CDR3 sequences; about 10% of them appeared once. Roughly 3.9% of the sample goes to the ten largest clones. The receptor comes from a human donor who donated a stem cell graft to a child with acute myeloid leukemia. The starting material was PBMCs from the stem cell graft donor, obtained from the stem cell graft. Recombination joined TRBV12-3 or TRBV12-4 with TRBJ2-7; 7 junctional bases match TRBD2. The nucleotides read TGTGCCAGCAGCTCCCTTCAGCGGGGCATCTACGAGCAGTACTTC. Translated, it gives CASSSLQRGIYEQYF.